Each of the 32 T cell receptor beta chains below was sequenced from the same sample in a study of blood T cell repertoires in COVID-19. Here immunoSEQ multiplex PCR was the method, and the copy in TCRdb shows in-frame clones only, minus some. Of tens of thousands of clones listed, less than 90% are singletons. The sample was peripheral blood. The receptors come from a middle-aged man with acute or convalescent COVID-19.

The count of this clone is one. The genes are TRBV4-3 and TRBJ1-2, with D uncertain. CDR3 length: 15 amino acids. V was cut by 0 bases and J by 2 bases, with 10 bases left in between. CDR1 and CDR2 (germline): LGHNA, YSLEER. For the CDR3, the DNA is TGCGCCAGCAGCCAAGATCGTCGAGAGAACTATGGCTACACCTTC. Translated: CASSQDRRENYGYTF.

V gene TRBV15 combines with J gene TRBJ1-5, with 11 positions matching TRBD1. Germline-derived CDR1 and CDR2 are LNHNV and YYDKDF (reference sequence). CDR3 length equals 18 residues. J lost 3 bases, V lost 3 bases, and 10 bases had no gene match. The CDR3 reads CATSRDRGQTVPNQPQHF. The CDR3 region has the DNA TGTGCCACCAGCAGGGACAGGGGGCAGACCGTCCCCAATCAGCCCCAGCATTTT.

This chain joins TRBV5-6 and TRBJ2-7, with D maybe TRBD1 (6 bases). Trimming took 0 bases from V and 4 from J, leaving 14 bases between them. CDR1 and CDR2 from the germline V gene are SGHDT and YYEEEE. This CDR3 contains 15 residues. This CDR3 is CASSLAVGDKYEQYF. The CDR3 nucleotides read TGTGCCAGCAGCTTGGCGGTGGGGGACAAATACGAGCAGTACTTC.

The chain couples TRBV5-8 to TRBJ1-5; 9 nucleotides line up with TRBD1. J was trimmed by 4 bases and V by 1 base; bases with no gene match: 3. Germline values: CDR1 SGHTS, CDR2 YDEGEE. This CDR3 comprises 15 residues. The CDR3 DNA reads as TGTGCCAGCAGCTTGCGGGACAGGGTAAATCAGCCCCAGCATTTT. This encodes CASSLRDRVNQPQHF.

This chain's CDR3 is CATSGTGNQPQHF. The CDR3 coding sequence is TGTGCCACCAGTGGGACAGGCAATCAGCCCCAGCATTTT. The chain employs TRBV24-1 and TRBJ1-5; possibly TRBD1 for D (6 bases). This CDR3 region has 13 residues. Trimming stripped 5 bases from V and 2 bases from J, with 6 bases between. Germline V gene data show CDR1 as KGHDR and CDR2 as SFDVKD.

With respect to this clone: Germline is not matched at one junction end, which may reflect a read error. This sequence joins TRBV11-3 and TRBJ2-1; possibly TRBD2 for D (6 bases). CDR3 size: 12 residues. Germline CDR1 and CDR2: SGHNT and YENEEA. CDR3 sequence: CASSLGGALSLF. The CDR3 DNA follows: TGTGCCAGCAGCCTGGGGGGAGCGTTATCACTCTTC. The whole variable domain, remainder taken from reference TRBV11-3 and TRBJ2-1, is EAGVVQSPRYKIIEKKQPVAFWCNPISGHNTLYWYLQNLGQGPELLIRYENEEAVDDSQLPKDRFSAERLKGVDSTLKIQPAELGDSAVYLCASSLGGALSLFGPGTRLTVL.

This chain joins TRBV7-2 and TRBJ1-2; no clear D. Per germline, CDR1 SGHTA and CDR2 FQGNSA. V shed 4 bases and J shed 6 bases, with 15 bases lying between them. The CDR3 runs to 14 residues. CDR3: CASSSPGRWDGYTF. The CDR3 DNA reads as TGTGCCAGCAGCTCCCCAGGCCGGTGGGATGGCTACACCTTC.

Only one count was recorded for this clone. The genes are TRBV12-3 or TRBV12-4 and TRBJ1-1; D is possibly TRBD1 (6 bases). Trimming cost V 5 bases and J 2 bases, with 9 bases left between them. The CDR3 is 13 amino acids. The DNA for the CDR3 is TGTGCCAGCAGTGCACAGGGAAACACTGAAGCTTTCTTT. It codes for CASSAQGNTEAFF.

This sequence joins TRBV5-1 and TRBJ2-1, with 8 positions matching TRBD2. CDR3 length equals 20 residues. From germline, CDR1 is SGHRS and CDR2 YFSETQ. Unmatched junction bases numbered 22, after V lost 4 bases and J lost 4 bases. In DNA form, the CDR3 reads TGCGCCAGCAGCACCGACCCTACTAGCGGTGCCAGTGGGGGGTACAATGAGCAGTTCTTC. This sequence encodes CASSTDPTSGASGGYNEQFF.

The J gene is TRBJ1-5, the V gene TRBV7-2; tentative D call: TRBD1 (6 bases). Between the trimmed V and J ends, which lost 5 bases and 7 bases, there was a span of 15 bases. This CDR3 comprises 14 residues. From germline, CDR1 is SGHTA and CDR2 FQGNSA. The CDR3 region has the DNA TGTGCCAGCAGCCTCGACAGGCTTGGGCAGCCCCAGCATTTT. Its translation: CASSLDRLGQPQHF.

The chain uses TRBV7-7 and TRBJ2-7, with a tentative D call TRBD1 (5 bases). Trimming took 2 bases from V and 7 from J, leaving 27 bases between them. CDR3 length: 18 amino acids. Germline V gene lookup returns CDR1 SSHAT and CDR2 FNYEAQ (reference sequence). CDR3 nucleotides: TGTGCCAGCAGCTTATTCCACAGGTCCCCAGGTTTATCCTGTGAGCAGTACTTC. Protein sequence: CASSLFHRSPGLSCEQYF.

V is TRBV7-2 and J is TRBJ2-2; 9 bases are a match to TRBD1. V trimming: 1 base; J trimming: 1 base; junction bases outside the gene matches: 1. The CDR3 spans 16 residues. The germline gives CDR1 SGHTA, CDR2 FQGNSA. CDR3 in amino acids: CASSLGDRVNTGELFF. CDR3 sequence (DNA): TGTGCCAGCAGCTTAGGGGACAGGGTGAACACCGGGGAGCTGTTTTTT. The full variable domain, completed using reference TRBV7-2 and TRBJ2-2, is GAGVSQSPSNKVTEKGKDVELRCDPISGHTALYWYRQSLGQGLEFLIYFQGNSAPDKSGLPSDRFSAERTGGSVSTLTIQRTQQEDSAVYLCASSLGDRVNTGELFFGEGSRLTVL.

The gene calls are TRBV11-3 and TRBJ1-1; 10 nucleotides match TRBD1. V gave up 5 bases and J gave up 1 base; unmatched junction bases: 4. The CDR3 length is 15 residues. Germline V gives CDR1 SGHNT, CDR2 YENEEA. The chain's CDR3 is CASSPRQGANTEAFF. The CDR3 coding sequence is TGTGCCAGCAGCCCCCGACAGGGGGCGAACACTGAAGCTTTCTTT.

The chain is built from TRBV6-5 and TRBJ1-1; 11 nucleotides match TRBD1. The CDR3 consists of 15 residues. The germline CDR1 and CDR2 sequences are MNHEY and SVGAGI. Trimming at V came to 6 bases and at J to 5 bases, leaving 8 bases not matched to a gene. The CDR3 bases are TGTGCCAGCAGGGGAGGACAGGGGGCGAGGACTGAAGCTTTCTTT. Translating it yields CASRGGQGARTEAFF.

This chain connects TRBV5-1 to TRBJ1-4, with a possible D match to TRBD1 (5 bases). CDR1 is SGHRS, CDR2 YFSETQ, per germline. The CDR3 sequence is 14 residues long. V was shortened by 4 bases and J by 5 bases, with 12 bases between the two germline ends. The CDR3 sequence: CASSPGLRNEKLFF. CDR3 bases: TGCGCCAGCAGCCCGGGACTGAGAAATGAAAAACTGTTTTTT.

J is TRBJ1-6 and V is TRBV6-5; D possibly corresponds to TRBD1 (6 bases). Trimming took off 6 bases at V and 8 bases at J, with 17 bases between the two ends. The CDR3 covers 15 residues. In germline, CDR1 is MNHEY, CDR2 SVGAGI. The CDR3 coding sequence is TGTGCCAGCAGGCGAATCACAGGGTTTGATTCACCCCTCCACTTT. This sequence encodes CASRRITGFDSPLHF.

The chain carries TRBV6-5 and TRBJ2-2; 10 bases are a match to TRBD1. After removal of 7 bases from V and 5 bases from J, the junction contained 7 bases not matched to a gene. Germline CDR1 reads MNHEY; CDR2 reads SVGAGI. This CDR3 contains 15 residues. This CDR3 reads CASTRGTGETGELFF. The CDR3 DNA sequence: TGTGCCAGCACCCGGGGGACAGGGGAGACCGGGGAGCTGTTTTTT.

The CDR3 DNA reads TGTGCCAGCACCAAAAACCCACAGGTCTCCGAGCAGTACTTC. Translation gives CASTKNPQVSEQYF. The chain combines TRBV6-5 with TRBJ2-7, with D possibly matching TRBD1 (5 bases). V was pared by 7 bases and J by 6 bases, with 19 bases between. Looked up from germline, CDR1 is MNHEY and CDR2 is SVGAGI. The CDR3 extends over 14 amino acids.

The chain couples TRBV5-1 to TRBJ1-2; TRBD1 matches at 8 bases. Germline values: CDR1 SGHRS, CDR2 YFSETQ. V trimming: 4 bases; J trimming: 2 bases; junction bases outside the gene matches: 4. The CDR3 runs 14 residues. The CDR3 is CASSGGQVNYGYTF. CDR3 coding DNA: TGCGCCAGCAGCGGGGGACAGGTGAACTATGGCTACACCTTC. Filled out from reference TRBV5-1 and TRBJ1-2, the complete variable domain reads KAGVTQTPRYLIKTRGQQVTLSCSPISGHRSVSWYQQTPGQGLQFLFEYFSETQRNKGNFPGRFSGRQFSNSRSEMNVSTLELGDSALYLCASSGGQVNYGYTFGSGTRLTVV.

The J gene is TRBJ2-1, the V gene TRBV18; a weak D match, TRBD2 (6 bases). The CDR3 extends over 15 amino acids. The germline V and J ends were trimmed by 2 bases and 5 bases, with 13 bases remaining between them. CDR1 is KGHSH, CDR2 LQKENI, per germline. This CDR3 reads CASSPFQGGNNEQFF. The DNA for the CDR3 is TGTGCCAGCTCACCATTCCAGGGAGGAAACAATGAGCAGTTCTTC.

The chain uses TRBV7-9 and TRBJ1-6; TRBD1 matches 7 bases. V shed 6 bases and J 10 bases; nucleotides not matched to a gene: 12. CDR3 length equals 15 residues. Germline CDR1 and CDR2: SEHNR and FQNEAQ (reference sequence). This CDR3 reads CASSFYGDSLSPLHF. CDR3 in DNA: TGTGCCAGCAGTTTTTATGGGGACAGCTTGTCACCCCTCCACTTT.

The rearrangement links TRBV7-9 to TRBJ1-2; 7 bases are shared with TRBD1. Trimming removed 2 bases from V and 2 bases from J; junction bases left unmatched: 8. Germline V CDR1 and CDR2: SEHNR, FQNEAQ (reference sequence). The CDR3 spans 16 residues. The CDR3 reads CASSLLDRASNYGYTF. The CDR3 coding sequence is TGTGCCAGCAGCTTACTTGACAGGGCCTCCAACTATGGCTACACCTTC.

The gene calls are TRBV24-1 and TRBJ2-1; TRBD2 might be the D (6 bases). V was cut by 3 bases and J by 12 bases, with 23 bases left in between. This CDR3 contains 16 residues. The germline V gene has CDR1 KGHDR and CDR2 SFDVKD. The CDR3 DNA sequence: TGTGCCACCAGTGATCAATCCACTAGCTACACTAAAGGGCAGTTCTTC. It translates to CATSDQSTSYTKGQFF.

This clone was observed a handful of times. The chain combines TRBV19 with TRBJ1-2; D is unresolved. This CDR3 contains 14 residues. CDR1 LNHDA and CDR2 SQIVND come from the germline V gene (reference sequence). With 10 bases removed from V and 4 bases from J, the gap between germline ends came to 19 bases. Written as DNA, the CDR3 is TGTGCCACCCGACCTCCAACCGGAGTCTATGGCTACACCTTC. Protein sequence: CATRPPTGVYGYTF.

V gene TRBV18 combines with J gene TRBJ2-5; TRBD1 matches 8 bases. The V gene end was trimmed by 8 bases and the J gene end by 3 bases; junction bases not matched to a gene: 11. The CDR3 consists of 15 residues. Germline CDR1 is KGHSH and CDR2 is LQKENI. CDR3 amino acids: CASTEGTGPKETQYF. Written as DNA, the CDR3 is TGTGCCAGCACGGAAGGGACAGGCCCCAAAGAGACCCAGTACTTC.

V and J are TRBV7-6 and TRBJ2-7; 11 nucleotides match TRBD2. After removal of 10 bases from V and 2 bases from J, the junction contained 4 bases not matched to a gene. CDR1 is SGHVS, CDR2 FNYEAQ, per germline. The CDR3 spans 13 residues. The CDR3 spells CATSSGRPYEQYF. DNA for the CDR3: TGTGCCACGTCTAGCGGGAGGCCCTACGAGCAGTACTTC.

This chain uses TRBV5-5 with TRBJ2-3; no definite D call. This CDR3 region has 14 residues. V was pared by 0 bases and J by 5 bases, with 10 bases between. Germline-derived CDR1 and CDR2 are SGHKS and YYEKEE (reference sequence). CDR3 nucleotides: TGTGCCAGCAGCTTGGAGTTAGCTCGAGATACGCAGTATTTT. Its translation is CASSLELARDTQYF.

V and J are TRBV3-1 (or the pseudogene TRBV3-2) and TRBJ1-4; D not certain. V was pared by 0 bases and J by 11 bases, with 13 bases between. The CDR3 length is 14 residues. CDR1 is LGHDT and CDR2 is YNNKEL in the germline V gene (reference sequence). The CDR3 nucleotides read TGTGCCAGCAGCCAAGACAGCAGGTCAACGAAACTGTTTTTT. This sequence encodes CASSQDSRSTKLFF.

This chain connects TRBV11-3 to TRBJ2-7; 9 positions match TRBD1. V was clipped by 3 bases and J by 9 bases; unmatched bases: 9. Looked up from germline, CDR1 is SGHNT and CDR2 is YENEEA. There are 14 residues in the CDR3. CDR3 sequence: CASSFWDRELVQYF. The CDR3 DNA is TGTGCCAGCAGCTTTTGGGACAGGGAGTTAGTGCAGTACTTC. Full variable domain (outside the CDR3, taken from reference TRBV11-3 and TRBJ2-7): EAGVVQSPRYKIIEKKQPVAFWCNPISGHNTLYWYLQNLGQGPELLIRYENEEAVDDSQLPKDRFSAERLKGVDSTLKIQPAELGDSAVYLCASSFWDRELVQYFGPGTRLTVT.

V usage is TRBV5-1 and J usage is TRBJ1-1, with TRBD1 matching over 8 bases. Losses at the gene ends were 3 bases for V and 1 base for J; bases not matched to a gene: 2. CDR1 is SGHRS and CDR2 is YFSETQ in the germline V gene. This CDR3 has 14 residues. DNA of the CDR3: TGCGCCAGCAGCTCAGGACAGGGGAACACTGAAGCTTTCTTT. Translation gives CASSSGQGNTEAFF.

The chain carries TRBV10-3 and TRBJ2-4; TRBD2 matches at 14 bases. With 6 bases clipped from V and 9 bases from J, the junction kept 1 base outside the gene matches. The CDR3 runs 13 residues. Germline assignment: CDR1 ENHRY and CDR2 SYGVKD. CDR3 nucleotides: TGTGCCATCAGAGGACTAGCGGGGGGCATTCAGTACTTC. Its protein product is CAIRGLAGGIQYF.

This clone was detected only a few times. The rearrangement uses TRBV30 and TRBJ1-3, with a tentative D call TRBD1 (5 bases). Trimming shortened V by 0 bases and J by 4 bases, and 13 bases separated the two germline ends. The CDR3 consists of 15 residues. Germline CDR1 reads GTSNPN; CDR2 reads SVGIG (reference sequence). The CDR3 spells CAWSVGGTGGNTIYF. CDR3 nucleotide sequence: TGTGCCTGGAGTGTAGGAGGGACTGGAGGAAACACCATATATTTT.